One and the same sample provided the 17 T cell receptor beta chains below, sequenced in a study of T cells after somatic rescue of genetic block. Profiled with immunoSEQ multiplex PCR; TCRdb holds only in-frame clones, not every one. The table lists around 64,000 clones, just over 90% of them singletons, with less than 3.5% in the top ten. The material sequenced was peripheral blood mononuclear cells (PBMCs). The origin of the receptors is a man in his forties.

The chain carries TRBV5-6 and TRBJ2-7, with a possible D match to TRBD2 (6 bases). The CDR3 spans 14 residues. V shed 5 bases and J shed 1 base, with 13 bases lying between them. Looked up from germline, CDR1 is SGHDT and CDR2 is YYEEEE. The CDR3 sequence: CASSKSGTSYEQYF. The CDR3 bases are TGTGCCAGCAGTAAATCCGGGACTTCCTACGAGCAGTACTTC.

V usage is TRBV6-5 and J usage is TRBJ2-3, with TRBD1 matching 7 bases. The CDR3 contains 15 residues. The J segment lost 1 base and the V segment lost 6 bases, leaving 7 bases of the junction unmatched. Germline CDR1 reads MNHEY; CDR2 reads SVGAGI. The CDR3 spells CASSPDRAGTDTQYF. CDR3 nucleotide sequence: TGTGCCAGCAGCCCCGACAGGGCGGGCACAGATACGCAGTATTTT.

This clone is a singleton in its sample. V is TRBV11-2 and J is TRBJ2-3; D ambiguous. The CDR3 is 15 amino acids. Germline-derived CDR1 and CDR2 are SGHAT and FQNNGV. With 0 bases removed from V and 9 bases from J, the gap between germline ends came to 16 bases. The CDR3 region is CASSLDSDPHRTQYF. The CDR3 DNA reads TGTGCCAGCAGCTTAGATTCCGACCCTCATCGCACGCAGTATTTT.

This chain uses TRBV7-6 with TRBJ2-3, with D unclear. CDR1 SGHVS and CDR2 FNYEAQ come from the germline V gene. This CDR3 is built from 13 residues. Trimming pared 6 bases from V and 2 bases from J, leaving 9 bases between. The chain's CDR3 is CASSRRNTDTQYF. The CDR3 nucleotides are TGTGCCAGCAGTCGTAGGAACACAGATACGCAGTATTTT. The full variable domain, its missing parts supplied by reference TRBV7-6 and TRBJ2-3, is GAGVSQSPRYKVTKRGQDVALRCDPISGHVSLYWYRQALGQGPEFLTYFNYEAQQDKSGLPNDRFSAERPEGSISTLTIQRTEQRDSAMYRCASSRRNTDTQYFGPGTRLTVL.

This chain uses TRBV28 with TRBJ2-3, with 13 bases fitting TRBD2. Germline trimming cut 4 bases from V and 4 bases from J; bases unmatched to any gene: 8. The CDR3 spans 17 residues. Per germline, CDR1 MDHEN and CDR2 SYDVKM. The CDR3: CASSSSRTSGSADTQYF. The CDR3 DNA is TGTGCCAGCAGTTCATCCCGGACTAGCGGGAGTGCAGATACGCAGTATTTT.

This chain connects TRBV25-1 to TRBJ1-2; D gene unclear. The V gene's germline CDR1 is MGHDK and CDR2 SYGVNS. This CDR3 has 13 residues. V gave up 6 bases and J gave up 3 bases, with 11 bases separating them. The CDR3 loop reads CASRPHSDYGYTF. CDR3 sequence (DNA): TGTGCCAGCAGACCTCATAGTGACTATGGCTACACCTTC.

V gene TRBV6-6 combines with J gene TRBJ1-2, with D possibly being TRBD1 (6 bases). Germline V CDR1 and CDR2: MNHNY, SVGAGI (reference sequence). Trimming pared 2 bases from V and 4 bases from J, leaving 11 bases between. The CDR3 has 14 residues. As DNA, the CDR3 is TGTGCCAGCAGTTACGAAGACAGGTTCTATGGCTACACCTTC. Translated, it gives CASSYEDRFYGYTF.

For the CDR3, the DNA is TGTGCCAGCAGCCAGCAAGGGATTGGGGATGAGCAGTTCTTC. Translating gives CASSQQGIGDEQFF. The chain uses TRBV28 and TRBJ2-1; D is uncertain. The germline V gene has CDR1 MDHEN and CDR2 SYDVKM. The CDR3 extends over 14 amino acids. V was clipped by 6 bases and J by 8 bases, with 17 bases between them.

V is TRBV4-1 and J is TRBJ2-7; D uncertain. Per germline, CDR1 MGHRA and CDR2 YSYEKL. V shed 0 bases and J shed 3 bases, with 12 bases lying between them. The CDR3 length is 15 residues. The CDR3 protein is CASSQDGHHFYEQYF. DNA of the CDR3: TGCGCCAGCAGCCAAGATGGCCACCATTTCTACGAGCAGTACTTC.

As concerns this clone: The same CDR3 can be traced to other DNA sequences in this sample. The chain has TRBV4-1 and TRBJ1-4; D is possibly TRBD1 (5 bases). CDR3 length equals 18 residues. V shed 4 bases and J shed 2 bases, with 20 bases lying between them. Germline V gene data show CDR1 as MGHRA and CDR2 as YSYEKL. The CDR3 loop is CASSPANGGRSTNEKLFF. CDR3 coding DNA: TGCGCCAGCAGCCCTGCCAATGGGGGGAGGTCTACTAATGAAAAACTGTTTTTT.

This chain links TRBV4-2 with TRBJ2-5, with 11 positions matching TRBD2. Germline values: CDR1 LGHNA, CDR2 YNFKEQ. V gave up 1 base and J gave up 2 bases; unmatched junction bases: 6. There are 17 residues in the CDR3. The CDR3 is CASSQAPRTSGQETQYF. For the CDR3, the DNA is TGTGCCAGCAGCCAAGCCCCACGGACTAGCGGGCAAGAGACCCAGTACTTC.

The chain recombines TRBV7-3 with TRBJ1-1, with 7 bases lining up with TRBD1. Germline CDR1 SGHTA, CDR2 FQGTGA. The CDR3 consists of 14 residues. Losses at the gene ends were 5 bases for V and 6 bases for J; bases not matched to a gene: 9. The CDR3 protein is CASSRDSHDAEAFF. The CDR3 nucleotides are TGTGCCAGCAGCAGGGACAGCCATGACGCTGAAGCTTTCTTT.

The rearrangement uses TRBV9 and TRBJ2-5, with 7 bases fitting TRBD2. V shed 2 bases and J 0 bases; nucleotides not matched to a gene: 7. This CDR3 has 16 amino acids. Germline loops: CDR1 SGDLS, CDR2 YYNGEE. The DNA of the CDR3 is TGTGCCAGCAGCGTCTTGGCGGGGGACTACCAAGAGACCCAGTACTTC. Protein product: CASSVLAGDYQETQYF.

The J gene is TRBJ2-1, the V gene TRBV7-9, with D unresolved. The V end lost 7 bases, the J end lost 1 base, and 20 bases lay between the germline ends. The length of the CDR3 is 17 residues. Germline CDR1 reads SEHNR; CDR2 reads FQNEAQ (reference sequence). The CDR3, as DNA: TGTGCCAGCACCCACGGACGGAACCTCGGATCCTACAATGAGCAGTTCTTC. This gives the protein CASTHGRNLGSYNEQFF.

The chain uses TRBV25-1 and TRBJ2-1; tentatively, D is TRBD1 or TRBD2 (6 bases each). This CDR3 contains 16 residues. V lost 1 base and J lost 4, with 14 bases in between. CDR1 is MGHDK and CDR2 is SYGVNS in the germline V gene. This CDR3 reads CASSELAGQKYNEQFF. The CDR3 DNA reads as TGTGCCAGCAGTGAATTGGCGGGACAAAAGTACAATGAGCAGTTCTTC.

The CDR3 sequence is CASSLGEGITEAFF. The CDR3 DNA follows: TGTGCCAGCAGCTTGGGGGAAGGTATCACTGAAGCTTTCTTT. V gene TRBV5-8 combines with J gene TRBJ1-1; unclear D gene. V lost 0 bases and J 4 bases, leaving 10 bases between the germline ends. The germline gives CDR1 SGHTS, CDR2 YDEGEE. The CDR3 contains 14 residues.

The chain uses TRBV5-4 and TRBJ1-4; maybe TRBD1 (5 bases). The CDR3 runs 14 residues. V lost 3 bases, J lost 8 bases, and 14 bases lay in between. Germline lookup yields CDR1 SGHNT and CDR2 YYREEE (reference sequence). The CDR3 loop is CASSWDQRGEKLFF. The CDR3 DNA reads TGTGCCAGCAGCTGGGACCAACGGGGAGAAAAACTGTTTTTT.